Presented here are 26 T cell receptor beta chains from one specimen sequenced in a study of T-cell reconstitution after alpha-beta-depleted transplantation in children (dated by TCRdb to the mid-2010s). Library preparation was by PCR. Sequencing instrument: Illumina HiSeq 2500. Molecular barcoding was employed in the preparation of TCR libraries, with unique molecular identifiers being used to normalize TCRbeta repertoire quantification. In TCRdb, the public reads were trimmed at Q25 with fastp and aligned with MiXCR, with productive beta chains retained. Records with the same CDR3 protein are collapsed into one entry carrying the most frequent genes and DNA. This sample holds 230,000 or so distinct CDR3 sequences; approximately 9.9% were observed only once. Approximately 5% of the sample lies in the top ten. Sequencing used PBMCs from the stem cell graft donor, obtained from the stem cell graft. These receptors all stem from a human donor who donated a stem cell graft to a child with SCID.

This clonotype was counted at least ten times. CDR3 sequence reads: CASSLFLGQPNYGYTF. CDR3 sequence (DNA): TGTGCCAGCAGTTTATTTTTGGGACAGCCTAACTATGGCTACACCTTC. The chain combines TRBV28 with TRBJ1-2, with 7 bases identical to TRBD1. Trimming at V came to 1 base and at J to 0 bases, leaving 5 bases not matched to a gene. The CDR3 extends over 16 amino acids. The germline gives CDR1 MDHEN, CDR2 SYDVKM.

This clonotype was observed many times. The rearrangement joins TRBV20-1 to TRBJ1-2; D not resolved. Germline V lookup: CDR1 DFQATT, CDR2 SNEGSKA (reference sequence). The CDR3 extends over 12 amino acids. V was clipped by 2 bases and J by 4 bases, with 8 bases between them. The CDR3 DNA reads as TGCAGTGCTAGAACATCCGGCTATGGCTACACCTTC. Its translation is CSARTSGYGYTF.

This clonotype was recorded at least ten times. The chain recombines TRBV5-6 with TRBJ1-1; D is perhaps TRBD1 (6 bases). V lost 1 base to trimming and J lost 5 bases, with 18 bases between them. This CDR3 is built from 16 residues. CDR1 is SGHDT and CDR2 is YYEEEE in the germline V gene. For the CDR3, the DNA is TGTGCCAGCAGCTTGACCCCACAGGGTAGAAGAACTGAAGCTTTCTTT. Translation gives CASSLTPQGRRTEAFF.

The table lists this clonotype with many counts. This sequence joins TRBV29-1 and TRBJ2-7; D is possibly TRBD1 (5 bases). Germline V gives CDR1 SQVTM, CDR2 ANQGSEA. This CDR3 contains 16 residues. Trimming cost V 1 base and J 0 bases, with 16 bases left between them. The CDR3 reads CSVEGLVTGNSYEQYF. The CDR3 nucleotides read TGCAGCGTTGAAGGTCTTGTCACAGGAAACTCCTACGAGCAGTACTTC.

This clonotype was observed many times. The chain joins TRBV12-3 or TRBV12-4 to TRBJ1-4; weak D call: TRBD1 (6 bases). Between the trimmed V and J ends, which lost 8 bases and 7 bases, there was a span of 17 bases. The CDR3 extends over 14 amino acids. The CDR3: CASGHAQGSEKLFF. In DNA form, the CDR3 reads TGTGCCAGCGGCCACGCACAGGGAAGTGAAAAACTGTTTTTT.

This clonotype was seen more than once but under ten times. The chain employs TRBV5-1 and TRBJ2-5; D is unresolved. CDR1 and CDR2 from the germline V gene are SGHRS and YFSETQ. The CDR3 totals 15 residues. V was pared by 2 bases and J by 1 base, with 12 bases between. The CDR3 DNA is TGCGCCAGCAGCTTATCCGGCCGGCTCCAAGAGACCCAGTACTTC. The encoded protein is CASSLSGRLQETQYF.

This clonotype was recorded at least ten times. The chain recombines TRBV5-1 with TRBJ1-1, with unresolved D. V was clipped by 4 bases and J by 1 base, with 5 bases between them. The CDR3 is 12 amino acids. From germline, CDR1 is SGHRS and CDR2 YFSETQ. CDR3 protein: CASSAENTEAFF. DNA of the CDR3: TGCGCCAGCAGCGCCGAGAACACTGAAGCTTTCTTT. Full variable domain (outside the CDR3, taken from reference TRBV5-1 and TRBJ1-1): KAGVTQTPRYLIKTRGQQVTLSCSPISGHRSVSWYQQTPGQGLQFLFEYFSETQRNKGNFPGRFSGRQFSNSRSEMNVSTLELGDSALYLCASSAENTEAFFGQGTRLTVV.

This clonotype has a count of ten or more. The J gene is TRBJ2-3, the V gene TRBV28, with TRBD2 matching 10 bases. From germline, CDR1 is MDHEN and CDR2 SYDVKM. V was clipped by 6 bases and J by 3 bases; unmatched bases: 9. The CDR3 length is 16 residues. CDR3 amino acids: CASRPSGGALTDTQYF. The CDR3 region has the DNA TGTGCCAGCAGGCCCAGCGGGGGGGCTTTGACAGATACGCAGTATTTT.

This clonotype was seen repeatedly, ten times or more. This chain connects TRBV12-3 or TRBV12-4 to TRBJ1-1; D gene ambiguous. Trimming pared 4 bases from V and 4 bases from J, leaving 10 bases between. This CDR3 has 13 amino acids. This CDR3 reads CASSSDGRTEAFF. The CDR3 nucleotides read TGTGCCAGCAGTTCCGACGGCCGCACTGAAGCTTTCTTT.

This clonotype appeared many times. The chain joins TRBV20-1 to TRBJ1-1; 11 bases align to TRBD1. CDR1 and CDR2 from the germline V gene are DFQATT and SNEGSKA (reference sequence). The CDR3 runs 15 residues. Trimming took 1 base from V and 5 from J; bases not matched to a gene: 6. The DNA for the CDR3 is TGCAGTGCTAGAGCTAGGACAGGGGGCAGGACTGAAGCTTTCTTT. Translated: CSARARTGGRTEAFF.

This clonotype occurred many times. V gene TRBV5-1 combines with J gene TRBJ2-3, with 8 bases matching TRBD1. The CDR3 has 15 residues. Trimming removed 4 bases from V and 2 bases from J; junction bases left unmatched: 6. The germline V gene has CDR1 SGHRS and CDR2 YFSETQ. CDR3 loop: CASSLRTGNTDTQYF. The DNA for the CDR3 is TGCGCCAGCAGCCTACGGACAGGGAACACAGATACGCAGTATTTT.

This clonotype showed up many times. The rearrangement links TRBV7-2 to TRBJ2-7; 7 nucleotides match TRBD1. V shed 5 bases, J shed 7 bases, and the junction held 11 bases outside the gene matches. CDR3 length: 14 residues. CDR1 is SGHTA and CDR2 is FQGNSA in the germline V gene. The DNA for the CDR3 is TGTGCCAGCAGCCTCGGGACAGAAGGTTTGGAGCAGTACTTC. This translates into CASSLGTEGLEQYF. The variable domain in full, with the rest retrieved from reference TRBV7-2 and TRBJ2-7, is GAGVSQSPSNKVTEKGKDVELRCDPISGHTALYWYRQSLGQGLEFLIYFQGNSAPDKSGLPSDRFSAERTGGSVSTLTIQRTQQEDSAVYLCASSLGTEGLEQYFGPGTRLTVT.

The table lists this clonotype with many counts. The V gene is TRBV5-1, the J gene TRBJ2-5; D is perhaps TRBD2 (6 bases). V was cut by 2 bases and J by 5 bases, with 16 bases left in between. Germline CDR1 is SGHRS and CDR2 is YFSETQ. CDR3 length: 15 residues. The CDR3 reads CASSFGSQGGETQYF. The CDR3 DNA sequence: TGCGCCAGCAGCTTCGGTTCCCAGGGAGGCGAGACCCAGTACTTC. The complete variable domain, with remaining parts taken from reference TRBV5-1 and TRBJ2-5, reads KAGVTQTPRYLIKTRGQQVTLSCSPISGHRSVSWYQQTPGQGLQFLFEYFSETQRNKGNFPGRFSGRQFSNSRSEMNVSTLELGDSALYLCASSFGSQGGETQYFGPGTRLLVL.

This clonotype has at least ten counts. The chain links TRBV24-1 to TRBJ1-1; D not certain. The V end was cut by 0 bases, the J end by 1 base, with 8 bases between. Germline V gives CDR1 KGHDR, CDR2 SFDVKD. This CDR3 is built from 15 residues. The CDR3 DNA follows: TGTGCCACCAGTGATTTGGACGGTACGAACACTGAAGCTTTCTTT. As protein: CATSDLDGTNTEAFF.

This clonotype was seen many times. The chain links TRBV4-2 to TRBJ1-3; D is unresolved. The CDR3 totals 18 residues. V was shortened by 0 bases and J by 4 bases, with 19 bases between the two germline ends. Germline assignment: CDR1 LGHNA and CDR2 YNFKEQ. In nucleotides, the CDR3 is TGTGCCAGCAGCCAAGACCCTGTTCAGCAGGCGCGGGGAAACACCATATATTTT. This codes for CASSQDPVQQARGNTIYF.

This clonotype was observed many times. V is TRBV10-3 and J is TRBJ1-1; D gene ambiguous. Germline-derived CDR1 and CDR2 are ENHRY and SYGVKD. The CDR3 has 15 residues. Deletions cut 3 bases from V and 6 bases from J, with 17 bases between. The CDR3 loop reads CAISETGLPESEAFF. The CDR3 region has the DNA TGTGCCATCAGTGAAACGGGCCTCCCAGAGTCTGAAGCTTTCTTT.

This clonotype was recorded many times. The V call is TRBV20-1, the J call TRBJ2-1, with a tentative D call TRBD1 (7 bases). The germline V gene encodes CDR1 DFQATT and CDR2 SNEGSKA (reference sequence). There are 16 residues in the CDR3. V gave up 6 bases and J gave up 5 bases, with 23 bases separating them. CDR3 DNA: TGCAGTGCCCCAGTCTACAGGGGACTGGATCACAATGAGCAGTTCTTC. The encoded protein is CSAPVYRGLDHNEQFF.

This clonotype was found many times. This chain connects TRBV6-1 to TRBJ1-6; 8 bases are shared with TRBD1. The CDR3 spans 16 residues. In germline, CDR1 is MNHNS, CDR2 SASEGT. The trim removed 5 bases at V and 1 base at J, leaving 4 bases unmatched. CDR3 region: CASSMRTGSYNSPLHF. The DNA for the CDR3 is TGTGCCAGCAGTATGAGGACAGGGTCCTATAATTCACCCCTCCACTTT.

This clonotype was seen many times. The chain combines TRBV20-1 with TRBJ1-4, with TRBD1 as a possible D gene (6 bases). The germline V and J ends were trimmed by 5 bases and 5 bases, with 18 bases remaining between them. Per the germline V gene, CDR1 is DFQATT and CDR2 is SNEGSKA (reference sequence). The length of the CDR3 is 15 residues. CDR3 amino acids: CSAFPTGRKNEKLFF. The CDR3 coding sequence is TGCAGTGCTTTCCCAACAGGGAGAAAGAATGAAAAACTGTTTTTT.

This clonotype occurred once. Since a much larger clone is just one base distant, this may be a read error. V and J are TRBV6-1 and TRBJ1-1; a possible D gene is TRBD1 (5 bases). The V end was cut by 5 bases, the J end by 1 base, with 14 bases between. Germline lookup yields CDR1 MNHNS and CDR2 SASEGT. This CDR3 region has 15 residues. CDR3 in DNA: TGTGCCAGCAGTCAACGAAGGGGCCCGAACACTGAAGCTTTCTTT. Its protein is CASSQRRGPNTEAFF.

The sample holds many counts of this clonotype. V is TRBV7-8 and J is TRBJ2-1; a weak D match, TRBD2 (6 bases). CDR1 is SGHVS, CDR2 FQNEAQ, per germline. V was cut by 6 bases and J by 10 bases, with 25 bases left in between. This CDR3 contains 16 residues. The CDR3 protein is CASSSPLAGNLREQFF. CDR3 in DNA: TGTGCCAGCAGTTCCCCGTTGGCGGGGAATCTTAGGGAGCAGTTCTTC.

This clonotype was recorded many times. The chain employs TRBV5-1 and TRBJ1-2; 7 bases match TRBD1. The germline V gene encodes CDR1 SGHRS and CDR2 YFSETQ. V shed 7 bases and J 4 bases; nucleotides not matched to a gene: 16. The CDR3 sequence is 16 residues long. CDR3 in amino acids: CASYQLDRAGSYGYTF. CDR3 in DNA: TGCGCCAGCTATCAATTAGACAGGGCCGGAAGCTATGGCTACACCTTC.

In this sample, this clonotype turned up many times. The chain uses TRBV3-1 and TRBJ1-1; 11 nucleotides agree with TRBD1. Trimming cost V 4 bases and J 11 bases; bases outside gene matches: 12. The CDR3 covers 15 residues. In germline, CDR1 is LGHDT, CDR2 YNNKEL (reference sequence). CDR3 nucleotides: TGTGCCAGCAGCCCCCTCCTTCCGGGACAGGGGGAGGCTTTCTTT. As protein: CASSPLLPGQGEAFF.

This clonotype came up many times. This chain connects TRBV27 to TRBJ1-1; D is uncertain. The germline V and J ends were trimmed by 6 bases and 3 bases, with 11 bases remaining between them. Germline V gives CDR1 MNHEY, CDR2 SMNVEV (reference sequence). The CDR3 loop spans 13 amino acids. CDR3 amino acids: CASRGSRDTEAFF. Here the CDR3 DNA reads TGTGCCAGCAGAGGGTCGAGGGACACTGAAGCTTTCTTT.

This chain uses TRBV2 with TRBJ2-3, with 7 bases aligning to TRBD1. This CDR3 has 14 amino acids. Trimming cost V 5 bases and J 3 bases; bases outside gene matches: 5. CDR1 and CDR2 from the germline V gene are SNHLY and FYNNEI. The CDR3 loop is CASSYRQGTDTQYF. CDR3 coding DNA: TGTGCCAGCAGTTACCGACAGGGTACAGATACGCAGTATTTT.

In its sample, this clonotype was seen many times. The chain has TRBV5-1 and TRBJ1-1; D possibly corresponds to TRBD1 (6 bases). The germline CDR1 and CDR2 sequences are SGHRS and YFSETQ. Deletions cut 0 bases from V and 4 bases from J, with 13 bases between. The CDR3 length is 15 residues. CDR3 bases: TGCGCCAGCAGCTTGGTTGGAGGGACATCCACTGAAGCTTTCTTT. It is translated as CASSLVGGTSTEAFF. Based on the CDR3 plus reference TRBV5-1 and TRBJ1-1, the full variable domain is KAGVTQTPRYLIKTRGQQVTLSCSPISGHRSVSWYQQTPGQGLQFLFEYFSETQRNKGNFPGRFSGRQFSNSRSEMNVSTLELGDSALYLCASSLVGGTSTEAFFGQGTRLTVV.